This entry concerns a single T cell receptor (beta chain). The protocol was immunoSEQ multiplex PCR, while the TCRdb copy is restricted to in-frame clones and leaves out a portion. The sample holds some 30,000 clones, 92% seen once. CDR1 LNHDA and CDR2 SQIVND come from the germline V gene (reference sequence). Trimming stripped 7 bases from V and 7 bases from J, with 17 bases between. The CDR3 loop spans 14 amino acids. Described time point: new active TB diagnosis, blood taken before or within 7 days of starting treatment. The sample is drawn from a study of T cells in tuberculosis. Overall study: The T cells targeted glucose monomycolate, a mycobacterial lipid, via CD1B.

This TCR was recovered from an adult with tuberculosis. The sample here was PBMCs, taken at tuberculosis diagnosis. The rearrangement joins TRBV19 to TRBJ2-1; TRBD2 is a possible D gene (5 bases). The CDR3 coding sequence is TGTGCCAGTAATAATCGGACTCGTAAGAATGAGCAGTTCTTC. This codes for CASNNRTRKNEQFF.